A few counts support the clone carrying this T cell receptor beta chain. What it binds is unknown. The data originate from a study of naive and memory T cell subsets. Study outcomes and limitations: TCR counts from RNA may reflect activation-linked expression changes.

Germline-derived CDR1 and CDR2 are WNHNN and SYGVQD (reference sequence). The ends were cut back, 3 bases at V and 1 base at J, with 4 bases in the middle. The CDR3 sequence is 12 residues long. Both TRBC1 and TRBC2 were covered by a beta constant-region primer of two equimolar oligonucleotides. TCRdb re-called the UMI-ligation and nested PCR reads with MiXCR, one entry per CDR3 protein. The table has about 85,000 distinct CDR3 sequences, around 14% seen once. Sequenced input: central memory CD4+ T cells from blood. This rearrangement joins TRBV10-1 to TRBJ2-7; the D is unclear. This receptor was taken from a human donor in good health. The CDR3 region is CASSDRSYEQYF. CDR3 in DNA: TGCGCCAGCAGTGACCGATCCTACGAGCAGTACTTC.